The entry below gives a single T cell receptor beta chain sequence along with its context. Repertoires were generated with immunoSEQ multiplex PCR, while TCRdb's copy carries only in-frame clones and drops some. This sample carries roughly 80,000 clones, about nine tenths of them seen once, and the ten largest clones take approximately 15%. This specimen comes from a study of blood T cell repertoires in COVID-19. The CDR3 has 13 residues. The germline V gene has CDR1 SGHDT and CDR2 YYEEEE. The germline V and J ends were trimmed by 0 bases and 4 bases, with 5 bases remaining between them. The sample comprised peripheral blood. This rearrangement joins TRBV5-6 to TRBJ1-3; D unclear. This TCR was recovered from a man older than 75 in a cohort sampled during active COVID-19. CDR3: CASSLGRGNTIYF. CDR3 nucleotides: TGTGCCAGCAGCTTGGGGAGGGGAAACACCATATATTTT.